Listed here is a single T cell receptor beta chain. Its specificity is unknown. This sample stems from a study of cytomegalovirus exposure and HLA in healthy donors. CDR1 and CDR2 (germline): SGHTA, FQGTGA. The CDR3 length is 13 residues. Trimming left V 4 bases short and J 10 bases short, with 16 bases between. The study ran its PCR with 60 Vbeta and 13 Jbeta primers. Data came from immunoSEQ multiplex PCR; TCRdb stores just in-frame clones and leaves some out. Of 100,000 to 150,000 clones listed, roughly four fifths were seen once; the top ten hold almost 6%. Broader study findings: Using the classifier, cytomegalovirus status was reportedly diagnosed with high specificity and sensitivity.

Material: PBMCs. The V call is TRBV7-3, the J call TRBJ1-1; a possible D gene is TRBD1 (6 bases). The receptor's source is a woman in her thirties or forties in good health and CMV-seropositive. The CDR3 loop is CASSSGDTNAAFF. The CDR3 DNA reads TGTGCCAGCAGCTCTGGGGACACAAATGCAGCTTTCTTT.